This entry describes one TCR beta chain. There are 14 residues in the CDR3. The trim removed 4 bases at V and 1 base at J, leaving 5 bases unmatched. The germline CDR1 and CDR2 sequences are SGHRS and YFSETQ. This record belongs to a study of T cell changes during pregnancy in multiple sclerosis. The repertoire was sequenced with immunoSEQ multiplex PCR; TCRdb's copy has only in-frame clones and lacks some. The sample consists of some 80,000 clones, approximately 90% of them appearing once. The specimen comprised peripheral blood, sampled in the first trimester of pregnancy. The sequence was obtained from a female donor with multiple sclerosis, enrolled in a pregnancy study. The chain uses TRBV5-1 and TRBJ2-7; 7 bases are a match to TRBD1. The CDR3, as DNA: TGCGCCAGCAGCAGGACAGGAACTTCCTACGAGCAGTACTTC. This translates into CASSRTGTSYEQYF.